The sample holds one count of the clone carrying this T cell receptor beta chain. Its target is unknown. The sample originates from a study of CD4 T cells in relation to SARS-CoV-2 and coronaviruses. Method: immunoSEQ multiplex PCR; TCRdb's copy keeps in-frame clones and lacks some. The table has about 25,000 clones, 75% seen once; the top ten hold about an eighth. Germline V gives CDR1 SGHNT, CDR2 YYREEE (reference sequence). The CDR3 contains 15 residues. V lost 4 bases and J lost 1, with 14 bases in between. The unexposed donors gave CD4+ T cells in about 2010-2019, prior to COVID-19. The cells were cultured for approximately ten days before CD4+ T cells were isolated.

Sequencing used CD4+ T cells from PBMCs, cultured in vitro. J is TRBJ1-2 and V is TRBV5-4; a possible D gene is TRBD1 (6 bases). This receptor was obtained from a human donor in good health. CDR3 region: CASSPDSFINYGYTF. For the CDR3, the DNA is TGTGCCAGCAGCCCGGACAGTTTTATTAACTATGGCTACACCTTC.